This T cell receptor (beta chain) was obtained from a study of CD8+ T cells in alopecia areata. Study as a whole: Each day, treated patients took oral tofacitinib twice, at 5 to 10 mg per dose.

This CDR3 spans 15 amino acids. Trimming took off 2 bases at V and 4 bases at J, with 11 bases between the two ends. Germline V CDR1 and CDR2: LGHNA, YSLEER. Concerning this clone: As yet, its antigen is unknown.

Whole-study results and caveats: Affected scalp, especially in alopecia totalis/universalis, had a higher clonality than normal scalp did. Resident alphabeta T-cell populations of normal skin are likewise subject to sequencing in scalp samples.

Isolated RNA was reverse transcribed into cDNA used as the sequencing template. Clones were sequenced by immunoSEQ multiplex PCR, and TCRdb holds only the in-frame ones, with some missing. The sample has about 140,000 clones; about 47% are singletons. This chain uses TRBV4-3 with TRBJ2-2, with unresolved D. The specimen was CD4+ T cells sorted from blood, collected at week 0. This receptor was taken from a human donor with alopecia areata. The DNA for the CDR3 is TGCGCCAGCAGCCAATTGGTAGGGCCCACCGGGGAGCTGTTTTTT. Its protein is CASSQLVGPTGELFF.